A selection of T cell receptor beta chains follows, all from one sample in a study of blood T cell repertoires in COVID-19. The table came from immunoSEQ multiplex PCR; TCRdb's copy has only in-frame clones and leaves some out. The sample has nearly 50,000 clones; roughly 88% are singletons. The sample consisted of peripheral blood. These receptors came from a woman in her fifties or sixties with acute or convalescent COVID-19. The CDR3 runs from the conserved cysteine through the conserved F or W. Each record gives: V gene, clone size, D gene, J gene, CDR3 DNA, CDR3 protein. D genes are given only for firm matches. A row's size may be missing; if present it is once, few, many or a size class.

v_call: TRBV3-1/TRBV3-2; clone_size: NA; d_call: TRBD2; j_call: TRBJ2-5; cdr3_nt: TGTGCCAGCGGGTTCCTAGCGGGGGCCCCCCAAGAGACCCAGTACTTC; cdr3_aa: CASGFLAGAPQETQYF
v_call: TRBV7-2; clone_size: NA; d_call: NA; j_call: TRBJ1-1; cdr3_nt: TGTGCCAGCAGCTTAAGGCGGGCGGGCCGGCGGAACACTGAAGCTTTCTTT; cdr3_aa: CASSLRRAGRRNTEAFF
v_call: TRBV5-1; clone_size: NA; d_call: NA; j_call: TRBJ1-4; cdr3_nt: TGCGCCAGCAGCCCACAGGATCCCACTAATGAAAAACTGTTTTTT; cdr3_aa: CASSPQDPTNEKLFF
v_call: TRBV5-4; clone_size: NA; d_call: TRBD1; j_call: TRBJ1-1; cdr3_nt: TGTGCCAGCAGCCCGCGGCAGGGGGCCACTGAAGCTTTCTTT; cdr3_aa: CASSPRQGATEAFF
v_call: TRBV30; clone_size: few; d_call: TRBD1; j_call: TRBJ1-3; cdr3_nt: TGTGCCTGGAGTGTCACAGGGGTAAGAGGTTCTGGAAACACCATATATTTT; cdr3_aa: CAWSVTGVRGSGNTIYF
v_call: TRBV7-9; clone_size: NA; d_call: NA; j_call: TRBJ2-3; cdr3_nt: TGTGCCAGCAGCTTCGTGGTAGGCACAGATACGCAGTATTTT; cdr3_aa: CASSFVVGTDTQYF
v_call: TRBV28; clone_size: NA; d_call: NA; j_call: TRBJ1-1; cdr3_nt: TGTGCCAGCAGTTTACTCACAGTAATGAACACTGAAGCTTTCTTT; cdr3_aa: CASSLLTVMNTEAFF
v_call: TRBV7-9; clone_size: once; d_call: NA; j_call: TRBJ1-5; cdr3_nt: TGTGCCAGCAGCTTGACAGGTAATCAGCCCCAGCATTTT; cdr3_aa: CASSLTGNQPQHF
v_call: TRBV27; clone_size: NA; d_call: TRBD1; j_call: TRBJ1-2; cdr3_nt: TGTGCCAGCAGTTTCCGGACAGGGGGCAACTATGGCTACACCTTC; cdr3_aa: CASSFRTGGNYGYTF
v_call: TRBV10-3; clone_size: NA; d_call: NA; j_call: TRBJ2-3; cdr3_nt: TGTGCCATCAGTGAGTCTGCAGGGCTAAGCACAGATACGCAGTATTTT; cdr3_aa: CAISESAGLSTDTQYF
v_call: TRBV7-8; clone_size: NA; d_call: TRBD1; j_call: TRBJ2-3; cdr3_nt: TGTGCCAGCAGCTCCTGGGACAGGGGGACAGATACGCAGTATTTT; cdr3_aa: CASSSWDRGTDTQYF
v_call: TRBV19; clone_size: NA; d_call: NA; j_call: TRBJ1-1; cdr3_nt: TGTGCCAGTAGGGACAGGAACACTGAAGCTTTCTTT; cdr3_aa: CASRDRNTEAFF
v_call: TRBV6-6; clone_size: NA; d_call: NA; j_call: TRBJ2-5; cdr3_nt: TGTGCCACCACTAACCCAGGGTGGGAGACCCAGTACTTC; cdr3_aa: CATTNPGWETQYF
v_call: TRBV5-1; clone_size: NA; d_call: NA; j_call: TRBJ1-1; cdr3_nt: TGCGCCAGCAGCTTCAGTCGGGCGGGCCGGAACACTGAAGCTTTCTTT; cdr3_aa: CASSFSRAGRNTEAFF
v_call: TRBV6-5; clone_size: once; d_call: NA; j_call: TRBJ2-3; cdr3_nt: TGTGCCAGCAGTTTGGGACATCGCACAGATACGCAGTATTTT; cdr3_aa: CASSLGHRTDTQYF
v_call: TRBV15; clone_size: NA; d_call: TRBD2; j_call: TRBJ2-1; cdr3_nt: TGTGCCACCAGCAAAAGTCCCGGGACTAGCGGGGGGCAGATATCCTACAATGAGCAGTTCTTC; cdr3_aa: CATSKSPGTSGGQISYNEQFF
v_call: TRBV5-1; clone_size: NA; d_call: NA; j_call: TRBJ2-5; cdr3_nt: TGCGCCAGCAGCTTCCTCCGACAAGATGAGACCCAGTACTTC; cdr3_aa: CASSFLRQDETQYF
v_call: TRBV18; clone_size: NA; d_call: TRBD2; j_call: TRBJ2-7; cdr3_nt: TGTGCCAGCTCACCACCGTTAGCGGGGGTCTACGAGCAGTACTTC; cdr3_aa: CASSPPLAGVYEQYF
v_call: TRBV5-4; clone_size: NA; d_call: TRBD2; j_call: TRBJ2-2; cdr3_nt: TGTGCCAGCAGCTTGGGACTAGCGGGGCTCACCGGGGAGCTGTTTTTT; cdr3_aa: CASSLGLAGLTGELFF
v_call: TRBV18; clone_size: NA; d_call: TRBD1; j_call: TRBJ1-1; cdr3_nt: TGTGCCAGCTCACCTGGACAGGGCCTGGTGAACACTGAAGCTTTCTTT; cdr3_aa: CASSPGQGLVNTEAFF